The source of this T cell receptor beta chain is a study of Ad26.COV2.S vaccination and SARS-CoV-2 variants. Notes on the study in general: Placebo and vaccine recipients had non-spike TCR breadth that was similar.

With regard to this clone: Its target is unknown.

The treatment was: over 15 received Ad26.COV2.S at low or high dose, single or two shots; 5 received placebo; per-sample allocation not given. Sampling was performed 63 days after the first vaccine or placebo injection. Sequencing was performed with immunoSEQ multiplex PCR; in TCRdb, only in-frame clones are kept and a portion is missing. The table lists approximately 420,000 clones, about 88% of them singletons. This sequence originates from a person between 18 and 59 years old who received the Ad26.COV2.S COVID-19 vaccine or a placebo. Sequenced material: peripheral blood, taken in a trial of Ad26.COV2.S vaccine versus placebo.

CDR3 sequence reads: CASSVGRGANYGYTF. In DNA form, the CDR3 reads TGTGCCAGCAGCGTAGGTCGGGGAGCAAACTATGGCTACACCTTC. The chain links TRBV9 to TRBJ1-2, with D unclear. Germline loops: CDR1 SGDLS, CDR2 YYNGEE. V lost 0 bases and J 2 bases, leaving 11 bases between the germline ends. This CDR3 contains 15 residues. Variable domain in full (rest from reference TRBV9 and TRBJ1-2): DSGVTQTPKHLITATGQRVTLRCSPRSGDLSVYWYQQSLDQGLQFLIQYYNGEERAKGNILERFSAQQFPDLHSELNLSSLELGDSALYFCASSVGRGANYGYTFGSGTRLTVV.